Following are 15 T cell receptor beta chains from one sample sequenced in a study of T cell responses to AZD1222 COVID-19 vaccine. The method was immunoSEQ multiplex PCR; TCRdb's version includes in-frame clones alone and lacks a portion of them. The sample contains around 190,000 clones, 94% of which appear only once. Sequenced here: peripheral blood, sampled 28 days after the second AZD1222 dose. These receptors were obtained from an adult who received the AZD1222 COVID-19 vaccine.

This clone has just one count. The rearrangement uses TRBV3-1 (or the pseudogene TRBV3-2) and TRBJ2-7, with D possibly TRBD2 on 5 matching bases. CDR1 is LGHDT and CDR2 is YNNKEL in the germline V gene (reference sequence). This CDR3 spans 19 amino acids. The V and J ends lost 0 bases and 2 bases respectively, with 23 bases between them. The CDR3 is CASSQDIFLRTPRPYEQYF. In nucleotides, the CDR3 is TGTGCCAGCAGCCAAGATATCTTTCTGAGGACTCCTAGACCCTACGAGCAGTACTTC.

The rearrangement joins TRBV5-5 to TRBJ1-6; TRBD1 is a possible D gene (5 bases). The CDR3 is 15 amino acids. Trimming removed 5 bases at V and 9 bases at J, with 18 bases between. CDR1 is SGHKS and CDR2 is YYEKEE in the germline V gene (reference sequence). The CDR3: CASRRQLGNSSPLHF. In DNA form, the CDR3 reads TGTGCCAGCAGGCGACAGTTGGGGAATAGTTCACCCCTCCACTTT.

The V and J genes are TRBV5-8 and TRBJ1-1; D gene uncertain. CDR3 length: 15 residues. The V gene lost 2 bases and the J gene lost 6 bases, with 17 bases spanning the gap. The germline V gene has CDR1 SGHTS and CDR2 YDEGEE. Written as DNA, the CDR3 is TGTGCCAGCAGCTTTAAGGGCTCACCGGGCTCTGAAGCTTTCTTT. It yields the protein CASSFKGSPGSEAFF.

The V gene is TRBV5-1, the J gene TRBJ1-1, with D maybe TRBD1 (6 bases). The CDR3 is made up of 14 amino acids. Germline loops: CDR1 SGHRS, CDR2 YFSETQ. Trimming cost V 0 bases and J 5 bases, with 11 bases left between them. CDR3 DNA sequence: TGCGCCAGCAGCTTGGTCAGGGGAAGAACTGAAGCTTTCTTT. Its translation is CASSLVRGRTEAFF.

The gene calls are TRBV4-1 and TRBJ2-3; D unclear. The CDR3 totals 16 residues. The germline gives CDR1 MGHRA, CDR2 YSYEKL. The germline V and J ends were trimmed by 4 bases and 5 bases, with 19 bases remaining between them. CDR3 protein: CASSPLRAGPGDTQYF. Here the CDR3 DNA reads TGCGCCAGCAGCCCCCTTCGGGCCGGCCCCGGAGATACGCAGTATTTT.

This clone was counted a single time. The chain links TRBV24-1 to TRBJ1-2, with D uncertain. Trimming took 4 bases from V and 3 from J, leaving 5 bases between them. The CDR3 has 12 residues. Germline V gene lookup returns CDR1 KGHDR and CDR2 SFDVKD. The CDR3 DNA reads as TGTGCCACCAGTGACCAATACTATGGCTACACCTTC. As protein: CATSDQYYGYTF.

The chain carries TRBV2 and TRBJ2-7, with 7 bases fitting TRBD2. Germline V gene data show CDR1 as SNHLY and CDR2 as FYNNEI. This CDR3 is built from 14 residues. With V trimmed by 2 bases and J by 4 bases, 5 bases remained unmatched. CDR3 loop: CASSEFGGVYEQYF. DNA for the CDR3: TGTGCCAGCAGTGAATTTGGGGGGGTTTACGAGCAGTACTTC.

CDR3 sequence (DNA): TGTGCCAGCAGAAACTCTCACAGGGGTGGTTCACCCCTCCACTTT. It codes for CASRNSHRGGSPLHF. The V and J genes are TRBV28 and TRBJ1-6; 7 bases match TRBD1. Losses at the gene ends were 6 bases for V and 9 bases for J; bases not matched to a gene: 11. Germline V gene lookup returns CDR1 MDHEN and CDR2 SYDVKM. The CDR3 has 15 amino acids. Supplemented by reference TRBV28 and TRBJ1-6, the full variable domain reads DVKVTQSSRYLVKRTGEKVFLECVQDMDHENMFWYRQDPGLGLRLIYFSYDVKMKEKGDIPEGYSVSREKKERFSLILESASTNQTSMYLCASRNSHRGGSPLHFGNGTRLTVT.

The rearrangement links TRBV5-1 to TRBJ1-1; D unresolved. The CDR3 is 11 amino acids. The V gene's germline CDR1 is SGHRS and CDR2 YFSETQ. V lost 4 bases to trimming and J lost 3 bases, with 4 bases between them. The CDR3 DNA reads TGCGCCAGCAGCAGCTACACTGAAGCTTTCTTT. Its protein is CASSSYTEAFF.

The chain has TRBV11-3 and TRBJ2-2, with TRBD1 matching over 9 bases. The V and J ends lost 5 bases and 3 bases, in that order; junction bases with no gene match: 4. This CDR3 contains 15 residues. Germline lookup yields CDR1 SGHNT and CDR2 YENEEA. CDR3 sequence (DNA): TGTGCCAGCAGCATGGACAGGGGCCACACCGGGGAGCTGTTTTTT. It translates to CASSMDRGHTGELFF.

This chain joins TRBV28 and TRBJ2-2; no clear D gene. Germline CDR1 reads MDHEN; CDR2 reads SYDVKM. The CDR3 is 11 amino acids. The V end was cut by 6 bases, the J end by 5 bases, with 4 bases between. CDR3: CASRYTGELFF. For the CDR3, the DNA is TGTGCCAGCAGATATACCGGGGAGCTGTTTTTT. Complete variable domain (other parts from reference TRBV28 and TRBJ2-2): DVKVTQSSRYLVKRTGEKVFLECVQDMDHENMFWYRQDPGLGLRLIYFSYDVKMKEKGDIPEGYSVSREKKERFSLILESASTNQTSMYLCASRYTGELFFGEGSRLTVL.

The chain uses TRBV28 and TRBJ1-4, with 11 bases identical to TRBD1. J lost 8 bases, V lost 2 bases, and 13 bases had no gene match. Germline-derived CDR1 and CDR2 are MDHEN and SYDVKM. The CDR3 spans 18 residues. Here the CDR3 reads CASSLGRPGQGGGEKLFF. In nucleotides, the CDR3 is TGTGCCAGCAGTTTAGGACGACCGGGACAGGGGGGAGGGGAAAAACTGTTTTTT.

The rearrangement links TRBV7-3 to TRBJ2-2; D perhaps matches TRBD2 (6 bases). Germline values: CDR1 SGHTA, CDR2 FQGTGA. The V and J ends lost 2 bases and 0 bases respectively, with 13 bases between them. The CDR3 consists of 17 residues. CDR3 sequence: CASSLDPGAANTGELFF. The CDR3 DNA reads as TGTGCCAGCAGCTTAGACCCGGGAGCGGCGAACACCGGGGAGCTGTTTTTT.

This clone appeared a few times. The J gene is TRBJ1-5, the V gene TRBV12-3 or TRBV12-4; 7 nucleotides agree with TRBD1. CDR3 length: 13 amino acids. The V and J ends lost 5 bases and 6 bases, in that order; junction bases with no gene match: 4. The CDR3 spells CASSRGTVQPQHF. CDR3 coding DNA: TGTGCCAGCAGTCGAGGGACAGTTCAGCCCCAGCATTTT.

The V call is TRBV2, the J call TRBJ2-1; D ambiguous. The germline CDR1 and CDR2 sequences are SNHLY and FYNNEI. The length of the CDR3 is 11 residues. V shed 5 bases and J shed 12 bases, with 11 bases lying between them. The CDR3 coding sequence is TGTGCCAGCAGTCCCAAGCTGGGGCAGTTCTTC. Residues: CASSPKLGQFF.